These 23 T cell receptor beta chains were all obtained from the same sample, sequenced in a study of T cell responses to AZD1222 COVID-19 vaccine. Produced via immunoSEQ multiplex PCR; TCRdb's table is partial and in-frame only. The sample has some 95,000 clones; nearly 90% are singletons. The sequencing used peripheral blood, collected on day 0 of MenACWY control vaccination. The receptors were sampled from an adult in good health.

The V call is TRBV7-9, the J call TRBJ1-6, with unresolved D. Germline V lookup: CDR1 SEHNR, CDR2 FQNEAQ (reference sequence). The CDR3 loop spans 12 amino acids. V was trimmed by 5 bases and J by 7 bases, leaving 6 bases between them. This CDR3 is CASSRENSPLHF. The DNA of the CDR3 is TGTGCCAGCAGCCGCGAGAATTCACCCCTCCACTTT. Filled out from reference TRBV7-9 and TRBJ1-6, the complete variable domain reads DTGVSQNPRHKITKRGQNVTFRCDPISEHNRLYWYRQTLGQGPEFLTYFQNEAQLEKSRLLSDRFSAERPKGSFSTLEIQRTEQGDSAMYLCASSRENSPLHFGNGTRLTVT.

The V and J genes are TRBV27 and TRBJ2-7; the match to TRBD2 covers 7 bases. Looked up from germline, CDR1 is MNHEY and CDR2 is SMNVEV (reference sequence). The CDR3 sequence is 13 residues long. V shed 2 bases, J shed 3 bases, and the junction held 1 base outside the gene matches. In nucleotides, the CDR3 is TGTGCCAGCAGTTTAGGGGGGGACTACGAGCAGTACTTC. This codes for CASSLGGDYEQYF.

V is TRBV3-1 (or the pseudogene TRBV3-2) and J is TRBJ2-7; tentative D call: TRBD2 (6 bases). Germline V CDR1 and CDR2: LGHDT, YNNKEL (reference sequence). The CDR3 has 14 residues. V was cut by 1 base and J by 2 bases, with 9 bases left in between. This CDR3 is CASSQGGRTYEQYF. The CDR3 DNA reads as TGTGCCAGCAGCCAAGGAGGGAGGACCTACGAGCAGTACTTC.

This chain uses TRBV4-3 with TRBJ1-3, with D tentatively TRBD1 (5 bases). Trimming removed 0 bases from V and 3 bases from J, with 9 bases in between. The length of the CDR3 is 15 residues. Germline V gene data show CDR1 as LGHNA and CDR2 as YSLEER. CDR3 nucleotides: TGCGCCAGCAGCCAAGACCGGGACCGTGGAAACACCATATATTTT. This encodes CASSQDRDRGNTIYF.

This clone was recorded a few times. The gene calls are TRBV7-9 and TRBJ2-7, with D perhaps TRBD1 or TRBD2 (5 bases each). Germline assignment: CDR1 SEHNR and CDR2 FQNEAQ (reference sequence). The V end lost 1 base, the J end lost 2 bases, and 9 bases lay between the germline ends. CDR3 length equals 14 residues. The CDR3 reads CASSLEGTTYEQYF. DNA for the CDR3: TGTGCCAGCAGCTTAGAGGGGACCACCTACGAGCAGTACTTC.

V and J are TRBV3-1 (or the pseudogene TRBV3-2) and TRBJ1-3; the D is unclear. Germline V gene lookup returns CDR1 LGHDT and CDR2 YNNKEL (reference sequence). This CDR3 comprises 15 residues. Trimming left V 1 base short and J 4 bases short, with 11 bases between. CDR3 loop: CASSQAGSYGNTIYF. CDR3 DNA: TGTGCCAGCAGCCAAGCCGGAAGTTACGGAAACACCATATATTTT.

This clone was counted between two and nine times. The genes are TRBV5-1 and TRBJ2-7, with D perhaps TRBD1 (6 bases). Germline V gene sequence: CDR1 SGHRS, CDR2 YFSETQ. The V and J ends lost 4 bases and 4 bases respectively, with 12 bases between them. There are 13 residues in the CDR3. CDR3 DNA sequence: TGCGCCAGCAGCGCTGGACAGAGTTACGAGCAGTACTTC. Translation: CASSAGQSYEQYF.

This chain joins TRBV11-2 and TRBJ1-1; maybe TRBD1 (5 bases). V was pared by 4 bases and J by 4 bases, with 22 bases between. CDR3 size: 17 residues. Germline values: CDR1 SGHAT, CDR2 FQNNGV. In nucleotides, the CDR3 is TGTGCCAGCAGCTCAACCGTCGGGGGGACGATTGGCACTGAAGCTTTCTTT. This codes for CASSSTVGGTIGTEAFF. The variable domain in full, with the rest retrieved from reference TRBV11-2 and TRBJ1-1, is EAGVAQSPRYKIIEKRQSVAFWCNPISGHATLYWYQQILGQGPKLLIQFQNNGVVDDSQLPKDRFSAERLKGVDSTLKIQPAKLEDSAVYLCASSSTVGGTIGTEAFFGQGTRLTVV.

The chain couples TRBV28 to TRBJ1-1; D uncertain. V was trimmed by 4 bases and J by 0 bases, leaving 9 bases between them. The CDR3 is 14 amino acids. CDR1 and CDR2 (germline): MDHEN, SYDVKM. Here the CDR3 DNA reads TGTGCCAGCAGTTCTCCAGGATTGAACACTGAAGCTTTCTTT. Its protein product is CASSSPGLNTEAFF.

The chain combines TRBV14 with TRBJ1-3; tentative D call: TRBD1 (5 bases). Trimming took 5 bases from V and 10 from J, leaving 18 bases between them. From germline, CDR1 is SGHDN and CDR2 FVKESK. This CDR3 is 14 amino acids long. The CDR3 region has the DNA TGTGCCAGCAGCTACCGGGACGGGCGGGAGACCATATATTTT. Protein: CASSYRDGRETIYF.

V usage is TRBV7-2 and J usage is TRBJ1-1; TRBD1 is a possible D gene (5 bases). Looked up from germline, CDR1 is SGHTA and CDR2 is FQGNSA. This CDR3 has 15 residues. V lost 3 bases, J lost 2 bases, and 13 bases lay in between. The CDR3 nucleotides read TGTGCCAGCAGCTTGGGTCGACAGTACAACACTGAAGCTTTCTTT. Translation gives CASSLGRQYNTEAFF.

The CDR3 nucleotides are TGCGCCAGCAGCCAAAACCAGGGGAATACGCAGTATTTT. Its translation: CASSQNQGNTQYF. The chain has TRBV10-1 and TRBJ2-3; D may be TRBD1 (6 bases). The CDR3 runs to 13 residues. CDR1 and CDR2 (germline): WNHNN, SYGVQD (reference sequence). Trimming stripped 6 bases from V and 7 bases from J, with 14 bases between.

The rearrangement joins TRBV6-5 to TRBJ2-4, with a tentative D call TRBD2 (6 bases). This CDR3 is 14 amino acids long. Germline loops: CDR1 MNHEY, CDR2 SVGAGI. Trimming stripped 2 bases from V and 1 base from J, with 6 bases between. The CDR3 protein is CASSYGGAKNIQYF. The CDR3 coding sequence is TGTGCCAGCAGTTACGGGGGGGCCAAAAACATTCAGTACTTC.

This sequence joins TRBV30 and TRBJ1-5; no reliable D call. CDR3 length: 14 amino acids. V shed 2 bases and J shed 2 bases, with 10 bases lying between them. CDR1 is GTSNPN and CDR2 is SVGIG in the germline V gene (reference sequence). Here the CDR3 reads CAWSLSLGNQPQHF. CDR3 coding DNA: TGTGCCTGGAGTCTCTCGTTAGGCAATCAGCCCCAGCATTTT.

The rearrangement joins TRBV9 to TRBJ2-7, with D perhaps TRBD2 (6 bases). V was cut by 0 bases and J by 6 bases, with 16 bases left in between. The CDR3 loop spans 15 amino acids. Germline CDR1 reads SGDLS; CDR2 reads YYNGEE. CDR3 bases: TGTGCCAGCAGCGTAGGGAGGAGGGAAGGATCCGAGCAGTACTTC. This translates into CASSVGRREGSEQYF.

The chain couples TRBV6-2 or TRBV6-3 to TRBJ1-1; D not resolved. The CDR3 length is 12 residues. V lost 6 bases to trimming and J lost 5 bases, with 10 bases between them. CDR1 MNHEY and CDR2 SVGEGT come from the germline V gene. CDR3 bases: TGTGCCAGCAGCCAGCCGTGGACTGAAGCTTTCTTT. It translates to CASSQPWTEAFF.

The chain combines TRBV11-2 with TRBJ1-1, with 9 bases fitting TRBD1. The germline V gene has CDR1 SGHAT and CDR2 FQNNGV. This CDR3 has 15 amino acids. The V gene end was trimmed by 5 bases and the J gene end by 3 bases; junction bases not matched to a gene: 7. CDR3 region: CASSTTGTGHTEAFF. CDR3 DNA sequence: TGTGCCAGCAGCACGACCGGGACAGGGCACACTGAAGCTTTCTTT.

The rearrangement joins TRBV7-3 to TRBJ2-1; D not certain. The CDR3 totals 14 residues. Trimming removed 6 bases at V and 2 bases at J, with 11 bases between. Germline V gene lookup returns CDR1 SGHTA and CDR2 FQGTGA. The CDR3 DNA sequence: TGTGCCAGCAGTTTTGTAGGCCCCTACAATGAGCAGTTCTTC. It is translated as CASSFVGPYNEQFF.

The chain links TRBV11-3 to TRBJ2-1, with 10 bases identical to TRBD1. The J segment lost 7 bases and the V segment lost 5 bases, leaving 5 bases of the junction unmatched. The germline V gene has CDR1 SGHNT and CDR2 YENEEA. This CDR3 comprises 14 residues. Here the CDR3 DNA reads TGTGCCAGCAGCCAGGGACAGGGGAAGAATGAGCAGTTCTTC. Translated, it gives CASSQGQGKNEQFF.

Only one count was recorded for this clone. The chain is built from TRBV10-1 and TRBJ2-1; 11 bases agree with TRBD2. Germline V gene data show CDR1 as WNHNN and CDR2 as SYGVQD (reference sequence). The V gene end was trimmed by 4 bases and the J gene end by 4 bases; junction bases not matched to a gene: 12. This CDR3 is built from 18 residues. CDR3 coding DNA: TGCGCCAGCAGTGTAGCTAGCGGGGGGCCCGCGCTTTACAATGAGCAGTTCTTC. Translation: CASSVASGGPALYNEQFF.

CDR3 DNA: TGTGCAAGTCGCTTTGGTAAGGGGAAAGAAAAACTGTTTTTT. Residues: CASRFGKGKEKLFF. The rearrangement joins TRBV12-2 to TRBJ1-4; the table's D call TRBD1 went unverified against the DNA. TRBV12-2 is shown as a pseudogene. The CDR3 loop spans 14 amino acids.

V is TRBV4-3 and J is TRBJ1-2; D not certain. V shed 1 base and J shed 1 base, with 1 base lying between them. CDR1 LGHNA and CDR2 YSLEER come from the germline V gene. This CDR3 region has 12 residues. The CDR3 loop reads CASSQVNYGYTF. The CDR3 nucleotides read TGCGCCAGCAGCCAAGTTAACTATGGCTACACCTTC.

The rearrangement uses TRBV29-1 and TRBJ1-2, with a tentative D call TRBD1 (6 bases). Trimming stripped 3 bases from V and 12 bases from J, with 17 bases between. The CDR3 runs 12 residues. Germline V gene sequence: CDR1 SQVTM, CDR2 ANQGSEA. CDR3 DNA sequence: TGCAGCGTTGAGGGGGCGCTAAGGGGCCACACCTTC. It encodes CSVEGALRGHTF.